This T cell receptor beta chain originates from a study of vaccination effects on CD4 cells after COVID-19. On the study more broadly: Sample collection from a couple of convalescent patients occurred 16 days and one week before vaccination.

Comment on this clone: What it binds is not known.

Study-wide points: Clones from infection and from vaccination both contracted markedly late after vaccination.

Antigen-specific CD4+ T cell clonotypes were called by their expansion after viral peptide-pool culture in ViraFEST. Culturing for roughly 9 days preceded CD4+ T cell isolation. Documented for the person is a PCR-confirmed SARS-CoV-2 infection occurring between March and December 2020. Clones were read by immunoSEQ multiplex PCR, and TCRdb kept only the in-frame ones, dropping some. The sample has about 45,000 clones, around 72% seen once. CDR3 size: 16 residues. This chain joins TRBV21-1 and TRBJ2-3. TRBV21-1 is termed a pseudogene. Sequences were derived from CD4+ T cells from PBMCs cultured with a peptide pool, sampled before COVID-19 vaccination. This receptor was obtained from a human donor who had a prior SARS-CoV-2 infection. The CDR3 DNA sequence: TGTGCCAGCTCCCCAATTCAGGGAGAAGGCACAGATACGCAGTATTTT. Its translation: CASSPIQGEGTDTQYF.